The rows below give T cell receptor beta chains drawn from one sample of a study of blood T cell repertoires in COVID-19. Clones were read by immunoSEQ multiplex PCR, and TCRdb kept only the in-frame ones, dropping some. Here the sample spans fewer than 300,000 clones, 91% being singletons. The specimen sequenced was peripheral blood. The receptor set was obtained from a woman under 40 with COVID-19, enrolled during active disease. Each CDR3 is given with its conserved first and last residue. D genes are given only for firm matches. Not all rows give a size; the values are once, few, many and, for expanded clones, a class.

V gene	clone size	D gene	J gene	CDR3 protein	CDR3 DNA
TRBV6-4	.	TRBD2	TRBJ2-1	CASSAVLSGRPEQFF	TGTGCCAGCAGTGCCGTCCTTAGCGGGAGGCCCGAGCAGTTCTTC
TRBV6-1	.	TRBD2	TRBJ2-2	CASSEIGGGNTGELFF	TGTGCCAGCAGTGAAATTGGGGGGGGGAACACCGGGGAGCTGTTTTTT
TRBV10-1	once	.	TRBJ1-1	CASSEEESPNTEAFF	TGCGCCAGCAGTGAAGAGGAGTCACCGAACACTGAAGCTTTCTTT
TRBV18	.	.	TRBJ2-7	CASSPISTESPQYF	TGTGCCAGCTCCCCCATTAGTACTGAAAGTCCGCAGTACTTC
TRBV5-1	.	.	TRBJ2-5	CASSLRGGVRQETQYF	TGCGCCAGCAGCTTAAGGGGCGGGGTGCGACAAGAGACCCAGTACTTC
TRBV6-5	.	TRBD2	TRBJ2-1	CASRGLAGVEEQFF	TGTGCCAGCAGGGGACTAGCGGGAGTTGAGGAGCAGTTCTTC
TRBV4-2	.	TRBD2	TRBJ2-2	CASSPGSLAANTGELFF	TGTGCCAGCAGCCCGGGATCCCTAGCGGCAAACACCGGGGAGCTGTTTTTT
TRBV20-1	.	.	TRBJ2-7	CSAREGAVVRF	TGCAGTGCTAGAGAAGGGGCGGTAGTAAGATTC
TRBV10-1	.	.	TRBJ2-5	CASSEAGNQETQYF	TGCGCCAGCAGTGAGGCAGGGAACCAGGAGACCCAGTACTTC
TRBV18	.	TRBD2	TRBJ2-3	CASSPTGLAVDTQYF	TGTGCCAGCTCACCGACGGGACTAGCGGTCGATACGCAGTATTTT
TRBV5-1	.	TRBD2	TRBJ2-7	CASSSTLLAGGREQYF	TGCGCCAGCAGCTCCACGCTACTAGCGGGAGGGCGTGAGCAGTACTTC
TRBV27	.	.	TRBJ2-5	CASSFRVSETQYF	TGTGCCAGCAGTTTCAGGGTATCTGAGACCCAGTACTTC
TRBV14	.	TRBD2	TRBJ2-5	CASSHRGGKQETQYF	TGTGCCAGCAGCCATCGCGGGGGAAAACAAGAGACCCAGTACTTC
TRBV5-4	.	.	TRBJ1-2	CASSSVTGDLNYGYTF	TGTGCCAGCAGCTCCGTAACAGGCGATCTTAACTATGGCTACACCTTC
TRBV27	once	TRBD2	TRBJ2-5	CASSLLAGQETQYF	TGTGCCAGCAGTTTATTAGCGGGACAAGAGACCCAGTACTTC
TRBV30	.	TRBD2	TRBJ2-1	CAWSVPTSGRDNEQFF	TGTGCCTGGAGTGTCCCGACTAGCGGGAGGGACAATGAGCAGTTCTTC
TRBV27	.	.	TRBJ1-4	CASSSGRLEKLFF	TGTGCCAGCAGTTCTGGGAGACTTGAAAAACTGTTTTTT
TRBV28	.	TRBD1	TRBJ1-2	CASSSTGAYGYTF	TGTGCCAGCAGTTCGACAGGGGCCTATGGCTACACCTTC
TRBV6-2/TRBV6-3	.	.	TRBJ2-1	CASSNSDTERSSYNEQFF	TGTGCCAGCAGTAACTCCGACACGGAAAGAAGCTCCTACAATGAGCAGTTCTTC
TRBV5-1	.	.	TRBJ2-1	CASTLAPGTQGRNEQFF	TGCGCCAGCACCTTGGCCCCTGGGACACAAGGGCGCAATGAGCAGTTCTTC
TRBV30	.	.	TRBJ1-4	CAWSNFRGSEKLFF	TGTGCCTGGAGTAACTTCCGAGGGAGTGAAAAACTGTTTTTT
TRBV5-1	.	TRBD2	TRBJ2-1	CASSLWGLAGEGGNEQFF	TGCGCCAGCAGCTTGTGGGGACTAGCGGGAGAAGGGGGCAATGAGCAGTTCTTC
TRBV19	once	TRBD1	TRBJ1-5	CASSTLTGGVSRRPQHF	TGTGCCAGTAGTACTCTGACAGGGGGCGTTAGTAGGCGGCCCCAGCATTTT
TRBV28	.	.	TRBJ1-4	CASSSPGTNEKLFF	TGTGCCAGCAGTTCGCCAGGGACTAATGAAAAACTGTTTTTT
TRBV12-5	.	.	TRBJ2-3	CASGLPTSGAPTDTQYF	TGTGCTAGTGGTTTGCCGACTTCCGGAGCTCCCACAGATACGCAGTATTTT
TRBV25-1	.	.	TRBJ1-1	CASSVGESEAFF	TGTGCCAGCAGTGTTGGAGAATCTGAAGCTTTCTTT
TRBV29-1	.	.	TRBJ1-4	CSVEVEDEKLFF	TGCAGCGTTGAAGTGGAGGATGAAAAACTGTTTTTT
TRBV2	.	.	TRBJ2-1	CARARGYEQFF	TGTGCCAGGGCCAGGGGCTATGAGCAGTTCTTC